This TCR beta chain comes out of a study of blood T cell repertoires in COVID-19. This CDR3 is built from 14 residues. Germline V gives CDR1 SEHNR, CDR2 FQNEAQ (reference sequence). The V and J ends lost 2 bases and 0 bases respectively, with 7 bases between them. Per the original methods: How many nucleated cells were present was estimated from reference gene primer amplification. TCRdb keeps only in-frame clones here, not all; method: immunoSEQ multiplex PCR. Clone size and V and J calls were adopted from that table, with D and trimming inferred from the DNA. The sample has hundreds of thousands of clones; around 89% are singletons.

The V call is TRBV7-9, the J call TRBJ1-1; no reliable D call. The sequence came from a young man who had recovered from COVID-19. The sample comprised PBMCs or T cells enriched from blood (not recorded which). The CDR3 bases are TGTGCCAGCAGCTTATCACACCTGAACACTGAAGCTTTCTTT. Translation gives CASSLSHLNTEAFF.